Below, 22 T cell receptor beta chains from the same sample are listed, as sequenced in a study of T cells in Graves' hyperthyroidism and ophthalmopathy. Amplification yielded TCR beta CDR3 regions, with RNA transcripts as the source. The HTBI set primed first-round TCR CDR3 RT-PCR. From the multiplex PCR reads, TCRdb called clonotypes with MiXCR, one entry per CDR3 protein. The repertoire holds over 500,000 distinct CDR3 sequences, 12% to 15% seen once, with about 14% in the top ten. Material for sequencing was blood. These receptor sequences come from a woman aged 40-49 years with Graves' hyperthyroidism.

This clonotype was recorded only once. This rearrangement joins TRBV29-1 to TRBJ2-3; no firm D call. V lost 4 bases and J lost 4, with 12 bases in between. The germline V gene encodes CDR1 SQVTM and CDR2 ANQGSEA. This CDR3 is built from 13 residues. The CDR3 sequence is CSVAGLGSDTQYF. Here the CDR3 DNA reads TGCAGCGTTGCCGGTCTCGGGTCAGATACGCAGTATTTT.

This clonotype was seen repeatedly, ten times or more. An end of the junction does not agree with germline; a read error may underlie this. This chain joins TRBV28 and TRBJ1-2; a weak D match, TRBD1 (6 bases). This CDR3 is built from 14 residues. CDR1 and CDR2 (germline): MDHEN, SYDVKM. CDR3 amino acids: CASSPSDRELGCTF. The CDR3 nucleotides read TGTGCCAGCAGTCCCTCGGACAGAGAACTCGGCTGCACCTTC.

The sample holds a few counts of this clonotype. This chain uses TRBV7-2 with TRBJ2-1; the match to TRBD2 covers 15 bases. The V and J ends lost 4 bases and 7 bases, in that order; junction bases with no gene match: 5. This CDR3 comprises 16 residues. CDR1 SGHTA and CDR2 FQGNSA come from the germline V gene. CDR3 loop: CASSSRTSGRGNEQFF. CDR3 DNA: TGTGCCAGCAGCTCCCGGACTAGCGGGAGGGGTAATGAGCAGTTCTTC.

This clonotype was seen ten or more times. For the CDR3, the DNA is TGCGCCAGCAGCCAAAGCACTAGCGGGAGGTACGAGCAGTACTTC. Protein product: CASSQSTSGRYEQYF. V and J are TRBV4-1 and TRBJ2-7, with 12 bases matching TRBD2. V shed 2 bases and J 4 bases; nucleotides not matched to a gene: 3. CDR1 and CDR2 (germline): MGHRA, YSYEKL. CDR3 length: 15 amino acids.

The chain uses TRBV6-2 or TRBV6-3 and TRBJ2-3; a possible D gene is TRBD2 (6 bases). V was trimmed by 5 bases and J by 6 bases, leaving 27 bases between them. CDR3 length: 18 residues. Germline values: CDR1 MNHEY, CDR2 SVGEGT. The CDR3 nucleotides read TGTGCCAGCAGTGGAAAGGACGGAGGGGTAATTACATCGGATACGCAGTATTTT. Encoded protein: CASSGKDGGVITSDTQYF.

V usage is TRBV27 and J usage is TRBJ2-5, with a tentative D call TRBD2 (6 bases). Germline assignment: CDR1 MNHEY and CDR2 SMNVEV (reference sequence). V was shortened by 4 bases and J by 0 bases, with 9 bases between the two germline ends. The CDR3 runs 14 residues. CDR3 nucleotide sequence: TGTGCCAGCAGTTCCCTAGCGTACCAAGAGACCCAGTACTTC. Translating gives CASSSLAYQETQYF.

This clonotype showed up just a few times. The CDR3 loop is CASSPPGLAPYEQYF. CDR3 nucleotides: TGTGCCAGCAGTCCTCCGGGACTAGCACCTTACGAGCAGTACTTC. The J gene is TRBJ2-7, the V gene TRBV28; TRBD2 matches 9 bases. Germline V lookup: CDR1 MDHEN, CDR2 SYDVKM. The CDR3 contains 15 residues. The trim removed 5 bases at V and 4 bases at J, leaving 9 bases unmatched.

This clonotype was seen ten or more times. This chain connects TRBV7-2 to TRBJ2-3; D is tentatively TRBD1 or TRBD2 (5 bases each). CDR3 length: 18 residues. V was cut by 0 bases and J by 0 bases, with 16 bases left in between. Germline assignment: CDR1 SGHTA and CDR2 FQGNSA. CDR3 sequence (DNA): TGTGCCAGCAGCTTAGCCTCGACCGGGACCCCTAGCACAGATACGCAGTATTTT. Protein: CASSLASTGTPSTDTQYF.

This clonotype was counted at least ten times. The rearrangement links TRBV5-1 to TRBJ1-1; no firm D call. There are 16 residues in the CDR3. Trimming cost V 3 bases and J 0 bases, with 15 bases left between them. Germline CDR1 and CDR2: SGHRS and YFSETQ. This chain's CDR3 is CASSSDVAALNTEAFF. The DNA for the CDR3 is TGCGCCAGCAGCTCGGATGTGGCAGCTCTGAACACTGAAGCTTTCTTT.

The chain links TRBV9 to TRBJ2-1; the match to TRBD2 covers 11 bases. The CDR3 sequence is 16 residues long. V dropped 4 bases and J dropped 9; count of bases not matched to a gene: 12. Germline V gene lookup returns CDR1 SGDLS and CDR2 YYNGEE. The CDR3 DNA follows: TGTGCCAGCAGCTCTATAGGGACTAGCGGAGAGTTTGAGCAGTTCTTC. Residues: CASSSIGTSGEFEQFF.

This clonotype was observed many times. V gene TRBV11-3 combines with J gene TRBJ2-1; D ambiguous. Germline CDR1 and CDR2: SGHNT and YENEEA. The CDR3 totals 14 residues. Trimming shortened V by 0 bases and J by 9 bases, and 12 bases separated the two germline ends. CDR3 loop: CASSLDAFEAEQFF. The DNA of the CDR3 is TGTGCCAGCAGCTTAGACGCGTTTGAGGCTGAGCAGTTCTTC.

This clonotype was seen at least ten times. J is TRBJ2-1 and V is TRBV2; 10 positions match TRBD2. The V and J ends lost 6 bases and 8 bases, in that order; junction bases with no gene match: 10. CDR1 and CDR2 from the germline V gene are SNHLY and FYNNEI. The CDR3 loop spans 15 amino acids. CDR3 residues: CASRGLAELYHEQFF. CDR3 DNA sequence: TGTGCCAGCAGAGGACTAGCGGAACTTTACCATGAGCAGTTCTTC.

This clonotype has ten or more counts. The rearrangement links TRBV3-1 to TRBJ2-1; D unresolved. Germline lookup yields CDR1 LGHDT and CDR2 YNNKEL (reference sequence). The CDR3 contains 16 residues. The V gene lost 1 base and the J gene lost 0 bases, with 10 bases spanning the gap. CDR3 sequence reads: CASSQGSRGSYNEQFF. The CDR3 DNA sequence: TGTGCCAGCAGCCAAGGTTCTAGAGGCTCCTACAATGAGCAGTTCTTC.

J is TRBJ2-7 and V is TRBV29-1, with D maybe TRBD2 (5 bases). The CDR3 spans 13 residues. Germline values: CDR1 SQVTM, CDR2 ANQGSEA. V lost 6 bases and J lost 6, with 18 bases in between. CDR3 loop: CSVAGVQAGEQYF. The CDR3 DNA follows: TGCAGCGTGGCCGGGGTGCAGGCGGGCGAGCAGTACTTC.

In its sample, this clonotype was seen many times. The CDR3 protein is CASSRTENEKLFF. Here the CDR3 DNA reads TGTGCCAGCAGCCGGACAGAAAATGAAAAACTGTTTTTT. The J gene is TRBJ1-4, the V gene TRBV7-3, with a tentative D call TRBD1 (6 bases). Germline assignment: CDR1 SGHTA and CDR2 FQGTGA. V was shortened by 5 bases and J by 5 bases, with 9 bases between the two germline ends. The CDR3 consists of 13 residues.

This clonotype has at least ten counts. The chain links TRBV7-3 to TRBJ2-5; possible D gene TRBD2, 6 bases. Germline CDR1 and CDR2: SGHTA and FQGTGA. There are 13 residues in the CDR3. Trimming took off 2 bases at V and 5 bases at J, with 9 bases between the two ends. The CDR3 DNA is TGTGCCAGCAGCTTATCTCGGGAGGAGACCCAGTACTTC. It yields the protein CASSLSREETQYF.

The chain recombines TRBV2 with TRBJ1-2; D is possibly TRBD1 (6 bases). The ends were cut back, 8 bases at V and 2 bases at J, with 15 bases in the middle. Germline V gives CDR1 SNHLY, CDR2 FYNNEI. CDR3 length: 14 residues. The CDR3 nucleotides are TGTGCCAGCGCCCCGGACAGAACCAACTATGGCTACACCTTC. Protein sequence: CASAPDRTNYGYTF.

This clonotype was counted at least ten times. The rearrangement joins TRBV27 to TRBJ2-1; D is undetermined. This CDR3 is 16 amino acids long. CDR1 is MNHEY, CDR2 SMNVEV, per germline (reference sequence). Trimming pared 0 bases from V and 2 bases from J, leaving 11 bases between. CDR3 coding DNA: TGTGCCAGCAGTTTATCGGTGGCAGCTCCCTACAATGAGCAGTTCTTC. Its protein is CASSLSVAAPYNEQFF.

This clonotype was recorded many times. V and J are TRBV9 and TRBJ1-1; unclear D gene. There are 17 residues in the CDR3. Germline V gene lookup returns CDR1 SGDLS and CDR2 YYNGEE. V lost 0 bases and J lost 4, with 19 bases in between. CDR3 bases: TGTGCCAGCAGCGTAGGCTCCGGGCCCAGTCTCGCCACTGAAGCTTTCTTT. Its protein is CASSVGSGPSLATEAFF.

The V gene is TRBV5-5, the J gene TRBJ2-5; D ambiguous. Germline CDR1 reads SGHKS; CDR2 reads YYEKEE (reference sequence). The CDR3 loop spans 15 amino acids. V was shortened by 2 bases and J by 1 base, with 12 bases between the two germline ends. The CDR3 loop is CASSLNPLSQETQYF. CDR3 nucleotides: TGTGCCAGCAGCTTAAACCCACTAAGCCAAGAGACCCAGTACTTC.

The sample holds many counts of this clonotype. V and J are TRBV6-2 or TRBV6-3 and TRBJ2-7; 7 positions match TRBD1. Germline loops: CDR1 MNHEY, CDR2 SVGEGT. Trimming removed 7 bases from V and 0 bases from J; junction bases left unmatched: 3. This CDR3 has 13 amino acids. CDR3 in DNA: TGTGCCAGCAACAGGGGAATCTCCTACGAGCAGTACTTC. Its translation is CASNRGISYEQYF.

About this clonotype: Being one base from a much bigger clone, this may be a read error. The V gene is TRBV20-1, the J gene TRBJ2-3; D is unresolved. The germline CDR1 and CDR2 sequences are DFQATT and SNEGSKA (reference sequence). This CDR3 is 15 amino acids long. The V gene lost 1 base and the J gene lost 1 base, with 12 bases spanning the gap. DNA for the CDR3: TGCAGTGCTAGAGGTGGTGAGGCTGGCACAGATACGCAGTATTTT. Residues: CSARGGEAGTDTQYF.